Reported below is one T cell receptor beta chain. No antigen is known for it. V gave up 1 base and J gave up 10 bases, with 14 bases separating them. From germline, CDR1 is GTSNPN and CDR2 SVGIG (reference sequence). The CDR3 consists of 14 residues. The sample comes from a study of shared clonotypes between healthy human individuals. Study as a whole: Plates per donor: three CD4 naive, three CD4 memory, two CD8 naive, one CD8 memory. Study outcomes and limitations: For naive CD4 cells, roughly 4.6% of clonotypes were shared across a handful of donors.

Repertoires were generated with immunoSEQ multiplex PCR, while TCRdb's copy carries only in-frame clones and drops some. Among over 2 million clones, roughly 94% were seen once, and the ten largest hold under 0.15%. The J gene is TRBJ1-6, the V gene TRBV30, with D possibly being TRBD1 (5 bases). The sample comprised naive CD4+ T cells sorted from blood. Subset specified: CD45RA+ positively selected. The TCR sequence derives from a man between 18 and 29 years old in good health. CDR3 sequence (DNA): TGTGCCTGGAGTGGGGCAGGGTCAAGATCACCCCTCCACTTT. As protein: CAWSGAGSRSPLHF. The entire variable domain, with the rest obtained from reference TRBV30 and TRBJ1-6, is as follows: SQTIHQWPATLVQPVGSPLSLECTVEGTSNPNLYWYRQAAGRGLQLLFYSVGIGQISSEVPQNLSASRPQDRQFILSSKKLLLSDSGFYLCAWSGAGSRSPLHFGNGTRLTVT.